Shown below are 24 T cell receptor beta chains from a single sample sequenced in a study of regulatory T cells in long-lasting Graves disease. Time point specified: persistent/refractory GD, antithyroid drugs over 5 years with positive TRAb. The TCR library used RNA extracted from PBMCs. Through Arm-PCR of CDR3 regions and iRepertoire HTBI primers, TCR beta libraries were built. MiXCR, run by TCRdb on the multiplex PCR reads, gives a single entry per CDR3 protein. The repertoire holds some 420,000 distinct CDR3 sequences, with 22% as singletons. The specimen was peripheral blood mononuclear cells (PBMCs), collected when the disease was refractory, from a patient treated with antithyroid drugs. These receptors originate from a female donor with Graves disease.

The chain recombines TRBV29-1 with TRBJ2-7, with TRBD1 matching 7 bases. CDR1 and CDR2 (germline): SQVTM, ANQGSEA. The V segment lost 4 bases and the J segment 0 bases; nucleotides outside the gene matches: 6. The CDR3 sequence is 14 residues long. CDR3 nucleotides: TGCAGCGTTGGAACAGGGGCCAGCTCCTACGAGCAGTACTTC. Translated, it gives CSVGTGASSYEQYF.

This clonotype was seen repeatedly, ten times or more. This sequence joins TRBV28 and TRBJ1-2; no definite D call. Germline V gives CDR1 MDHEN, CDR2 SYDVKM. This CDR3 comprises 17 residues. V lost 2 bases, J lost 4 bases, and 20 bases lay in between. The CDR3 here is CASSLAGGHPAAYGYTF. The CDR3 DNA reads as TGTGCCAGCAGTTTAGCCGGTGGGCACCCGGCAGCCTATGGCTACACCTTC.

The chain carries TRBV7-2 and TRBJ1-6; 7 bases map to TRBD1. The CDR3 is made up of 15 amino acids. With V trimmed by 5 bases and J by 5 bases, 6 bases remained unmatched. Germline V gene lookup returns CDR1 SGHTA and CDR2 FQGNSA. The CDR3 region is CASSGRGTDNSPLHF. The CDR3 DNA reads TGTGCCAGCAGCGGGAGAGGGACAGATAATTCACCCCTCCACTTT.

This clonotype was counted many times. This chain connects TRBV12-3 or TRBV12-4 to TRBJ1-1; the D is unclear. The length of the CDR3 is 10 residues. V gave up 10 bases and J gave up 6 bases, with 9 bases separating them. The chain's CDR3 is CATGTAEAFF. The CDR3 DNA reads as TGTGCCACCGGAACTGCTGAAGCTTTCTTT.

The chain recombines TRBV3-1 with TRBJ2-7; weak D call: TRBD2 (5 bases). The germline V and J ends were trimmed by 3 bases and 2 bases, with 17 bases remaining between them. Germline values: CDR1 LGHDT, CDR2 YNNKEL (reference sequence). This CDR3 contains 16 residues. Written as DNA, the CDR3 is TGTGCCAGCAGCCAGCCAGGCTGGACTGCGACCTACGAGCAGTACTTC. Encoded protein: CASSQPGWTATYEQYF.

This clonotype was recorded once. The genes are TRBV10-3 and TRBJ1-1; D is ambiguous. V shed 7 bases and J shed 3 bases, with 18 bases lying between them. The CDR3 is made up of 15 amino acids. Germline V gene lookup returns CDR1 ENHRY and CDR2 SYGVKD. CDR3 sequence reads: CAITRLWGAHTEAFF. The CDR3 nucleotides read TGTGCCATCACCCGACTTTGGGGTGCTCACACTGAAGCTTTCTTT.

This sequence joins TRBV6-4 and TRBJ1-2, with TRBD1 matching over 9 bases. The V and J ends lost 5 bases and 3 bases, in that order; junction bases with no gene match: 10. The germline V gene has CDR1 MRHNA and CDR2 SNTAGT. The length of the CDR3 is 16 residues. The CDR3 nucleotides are TGTGCCAGCAGTTACCAACCCGGGACAGGGTACTATGGCTACACCTTC. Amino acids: CASSYQPGTGYYGYTF.

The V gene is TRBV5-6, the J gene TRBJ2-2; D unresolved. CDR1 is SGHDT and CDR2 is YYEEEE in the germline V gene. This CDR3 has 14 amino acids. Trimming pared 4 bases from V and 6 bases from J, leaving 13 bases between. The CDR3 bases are TGTGCCAGCAGCCTTGGCAGTCCTCCCGGGGAGCTGTTTTTT. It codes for CASSLGSPPGELFF. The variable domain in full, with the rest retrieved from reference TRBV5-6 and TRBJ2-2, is DAGVTQSPTHLIKTRGQQVTLRCSPKSGHDTVSWYQQALGQGPQFIFQYYEEEERQRGNFPDRFSGHQFPNYSSELNVNALLLGDSALYLCASSLGSPPGELFFGEGSRLTVL.

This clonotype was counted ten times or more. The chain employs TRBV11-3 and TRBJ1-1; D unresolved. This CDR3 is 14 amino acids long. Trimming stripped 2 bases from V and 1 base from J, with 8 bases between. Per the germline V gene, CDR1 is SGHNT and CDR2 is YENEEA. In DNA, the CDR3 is TGTGCCAGCAGCTTATCGGGTCCGAACACTGAAGCTTTCTTT. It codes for CASSLSGPNTEAFF.

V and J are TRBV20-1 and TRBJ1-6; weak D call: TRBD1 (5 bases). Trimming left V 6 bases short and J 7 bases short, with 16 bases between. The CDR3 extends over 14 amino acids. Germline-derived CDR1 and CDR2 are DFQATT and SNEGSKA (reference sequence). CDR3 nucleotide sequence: TGCAGTGCCGAAAGGGGCGGGGGGAATTCACCCCTCCACTTT. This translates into CSAERGGGNSPLHF.

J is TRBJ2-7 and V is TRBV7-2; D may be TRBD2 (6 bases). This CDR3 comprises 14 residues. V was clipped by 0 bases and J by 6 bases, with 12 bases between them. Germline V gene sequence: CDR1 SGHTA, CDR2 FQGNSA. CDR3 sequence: CASSLARGSGEQYF. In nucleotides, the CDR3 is TGTGCCAGCAGCTTAGCGCGGGGATCAGGCGAGCAGTACTTC. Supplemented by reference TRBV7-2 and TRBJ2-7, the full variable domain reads GAGVSQSPSNKVTEKGKDVELRCDPISGHTALYWYRQSLGQGLEFLIYFQGNSAPDKSGLPSDRFSAERTGGSVSTLTIQRTQQEDSAVYLCASSLARGSGEQYFGPGTRLTVT.

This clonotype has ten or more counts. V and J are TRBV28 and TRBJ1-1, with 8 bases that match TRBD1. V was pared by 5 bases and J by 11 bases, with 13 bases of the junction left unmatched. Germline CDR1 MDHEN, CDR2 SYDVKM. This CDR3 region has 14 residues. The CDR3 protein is CASSTGQDTRGAFF. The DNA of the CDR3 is TGTGCCAGCAGTACGGGACAGGACACCCGCGGGGCTTTCTTT.

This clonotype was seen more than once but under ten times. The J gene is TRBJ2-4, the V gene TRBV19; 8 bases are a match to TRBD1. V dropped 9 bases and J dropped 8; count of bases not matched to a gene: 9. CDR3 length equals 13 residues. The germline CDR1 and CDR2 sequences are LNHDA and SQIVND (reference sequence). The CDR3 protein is CASQQGGEDIQYF. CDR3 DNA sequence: TGTGCCAGCCAACAGGGGGGAGAGGACATTCAGTACTTC.

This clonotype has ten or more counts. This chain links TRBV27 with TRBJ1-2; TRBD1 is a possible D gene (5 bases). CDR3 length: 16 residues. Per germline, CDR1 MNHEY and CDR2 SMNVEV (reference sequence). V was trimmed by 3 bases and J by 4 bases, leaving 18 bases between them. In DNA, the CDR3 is TGTGCCAGCAGTTTCGCAGGGCGGCCATACTCCTATGGCTACACCTTC. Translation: CASSFAGRPYSYGYTF.

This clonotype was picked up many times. The CDR3 sequence: CAWSWTQETQYF. CDR3 bases: TGTGCCTGGAGTTGGACCCAAGAGACCCAGTACTTC. The chain combines TRBV30 with TRBJ2-5, with D unresolved. Trimming pared 2 bases from V and 1 base from J, leaving 5 bases between. The germline V gene has CDR1 GTSNPN and CDR2 SVGIG (reference sequence). CDR3 length: 12 residues.

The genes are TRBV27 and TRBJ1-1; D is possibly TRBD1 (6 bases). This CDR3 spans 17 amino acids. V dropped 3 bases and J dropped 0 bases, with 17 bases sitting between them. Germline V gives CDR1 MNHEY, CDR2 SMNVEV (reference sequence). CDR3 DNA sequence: TGTGCCAGCAGTTTCCTCGGGGGCTGGGGGCTGAACACTGAAGCTTTCTTT. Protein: CASSFLGGWGLNTEAFF.

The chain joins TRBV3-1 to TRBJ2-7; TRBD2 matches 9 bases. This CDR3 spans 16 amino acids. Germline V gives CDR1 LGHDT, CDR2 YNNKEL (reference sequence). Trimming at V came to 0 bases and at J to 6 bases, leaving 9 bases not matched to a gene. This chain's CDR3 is CASSQEFGGGASEQYF. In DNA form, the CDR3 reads TGTGCCAGCAGCCAAGAATTCGGCGGGGGGGCCTCCGAGCAGTACTTC.

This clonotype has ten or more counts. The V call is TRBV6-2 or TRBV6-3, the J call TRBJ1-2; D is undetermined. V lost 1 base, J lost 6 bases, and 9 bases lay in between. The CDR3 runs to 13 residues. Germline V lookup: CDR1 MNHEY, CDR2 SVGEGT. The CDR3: CASSYWASDGYTF. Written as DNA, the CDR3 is TGTGCCAGCAGTTACTGGGCAAGTGATGGCTACACCTTC.

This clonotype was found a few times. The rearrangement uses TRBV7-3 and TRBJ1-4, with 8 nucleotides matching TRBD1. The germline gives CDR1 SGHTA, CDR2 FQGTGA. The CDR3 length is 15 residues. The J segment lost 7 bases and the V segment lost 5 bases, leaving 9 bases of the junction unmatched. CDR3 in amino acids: CASSLRQGPSEKLFF. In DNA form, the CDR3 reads TGTGCCAGCAGCCTGAGACAGGGGCCTAGTGAAAAACTGTTTTTT.

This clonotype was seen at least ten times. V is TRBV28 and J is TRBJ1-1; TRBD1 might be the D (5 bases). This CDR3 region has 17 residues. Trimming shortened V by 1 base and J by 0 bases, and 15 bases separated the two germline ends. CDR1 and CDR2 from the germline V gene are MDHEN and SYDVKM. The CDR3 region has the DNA TGTGCCAGCAGTTTATATGGAAGGGGCCCGGTGAACACTGAAGCTTTCTTT. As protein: CASSLYGRGPVNTEAFF. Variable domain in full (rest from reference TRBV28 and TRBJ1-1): DVKVTQSSRYLVKRTGEKVFLECVQDMDHENMFWYRQDPGLGLRLIYFSYDVKMKEKGDIPEGYSVSREKKERFSLILESASTNQTSMYLCASSLYGRGPVNTEAFFGQGTRLTVV.

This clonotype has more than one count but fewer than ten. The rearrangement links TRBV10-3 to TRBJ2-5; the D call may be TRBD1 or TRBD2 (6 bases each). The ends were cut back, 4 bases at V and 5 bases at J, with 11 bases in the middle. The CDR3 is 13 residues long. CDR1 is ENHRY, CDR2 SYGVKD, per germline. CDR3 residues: CAISGLGGETQYF. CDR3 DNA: TGTGCCATCAGTGGTTTGGGGGGCGAGACCCAGTACTTC.

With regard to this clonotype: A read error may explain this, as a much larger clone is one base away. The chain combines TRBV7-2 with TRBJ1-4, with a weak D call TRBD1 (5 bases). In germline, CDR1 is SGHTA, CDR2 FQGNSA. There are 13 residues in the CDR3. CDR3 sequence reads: CASSRNRGEKLSF. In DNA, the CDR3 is TGCGCCAGCAGCCGAAATAGGGGTGAAAAACTGTCTTTT.

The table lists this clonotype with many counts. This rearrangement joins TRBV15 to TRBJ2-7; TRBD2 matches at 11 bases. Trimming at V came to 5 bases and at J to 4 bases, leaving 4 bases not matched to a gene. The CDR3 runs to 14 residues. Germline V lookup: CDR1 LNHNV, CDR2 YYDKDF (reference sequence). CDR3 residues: CATSGASGGYEQYF. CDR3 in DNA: TGTGCCACCAGCGGGGCTAGCGGGGGGTACGAGCAGTACTTC.

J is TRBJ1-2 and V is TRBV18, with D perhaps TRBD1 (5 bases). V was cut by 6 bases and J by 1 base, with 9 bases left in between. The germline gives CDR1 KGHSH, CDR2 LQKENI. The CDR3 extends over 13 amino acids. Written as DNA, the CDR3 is TGTGCCAGCTCGGACGACAGTAACTATGGCTACACCTTC. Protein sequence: CASSDDSNYGYTF.